Below, 30 T cell receptor beta chains from the same sample are listed, as sequenced in a study of blood T cells in healthy people across ages (dated by TCRdb to about 2015). The method was 5' RACE. Sequencing relied on an Illumina HiSeq 2500. The second PCR ran for about 7 to 11 cycles and used a J-beta primer mix along with a sample-barcoded 5' primer. In-frame beta chains were kept once TCRdb had trimmed the public reads at Q25 with fastp and called clones with MiXCR. Each CDR3 protein gets just one entry, which takes the most common genes and DNA from the rows behind it. Recorded for this sample are hundreds of thousands of distinct CDR3 sequences; 32% of them occurred a single time. The top ten constitute 15% to 17% of the sample. Material for sequencing was blood. Receptors originate from a woman older than 75 in good health. Donor details come from another sample of the same person, matched by shared clones.

The chain joins TRBV5-6 to TRBJ1-1, with 7 bases aligning to TRBD1. The junction had 11 bases not matched to a gene; V was cut back by 4 bases and J by 5 bases. The CDR3 sequence is 15 residues long. Germline V gene sequence: CDR1 SGHDT, CDR2 YYEEEE. The CDR3 DNA reads TGTGCCAGCAGCCCGGCCGGAGGGGGCCGGACTGAAGCTTTCTTT. Its protein product is CASSPAGGGRTEAFF.

This clonotype has only a few counts. The chain combines TRBV12-3 or TRBV12-4 with TRBJ1-5; TRBD1 aligns across 9 bases. This CDR3 is 15 amino acids long. V shed 6 bases and J 1 base; nucleotides not matched to a gene: 4. CDR3 nucleotides: TGTGCCAGCAGACTTGGGACAGGGAGCAATCAGCCCCAGCATTTT. Its translation is CASRLGTGSNQPQHF.

This clonotype was detected a few times. This chain connects TRBV20-1 to TRBJ1-4, with D perhaps matching TRBD1 (6 bases). Germline lookup yields CDR1 DFQATT and CDR2 SNEGSKA (reference sequence). The V and J ends lost 6 bases and 4 bases respectively, with 9 bases between them. This CDR3 spans 12 amino acids. This chain's CDR3 is CSAARGNEKLFF. As DNA, the CDR3 is TGCAGTGCCGCCAGGGGTAATGAAAAACTGTTTTTT.

This clonotype came up many times. This CDR3 is CASSQGAGSSYNEQFF. The CDR3 coding sequence is TGTGCCAGCAGCCAAGGGGCAGGGAGCTCCTACAATGAGCAGTTCTTC. This chain joins TRBV3-1 and TRBJ2-1, with D tentatively TRBD1 or TRBD2 (5 bases each). From germline, CDR1 is LGHDT and CDR2 YNNKEL (reference sequence). With 1 base removed from V and 0 bases from J, the gap between germline ends came to 10 bases. This CDR3 comprises 16 residues.

This clonotype was seen only a few times. The chain joins TRBV5-1 to TRBJ1-4; tentative D call: TRBD1 (6 bases). The germline CDR1 and CDR2 sequences are SGHRS and YFSETQ. This CDR3 contains 16 residues. Trimming pared 0 bases from V and 7 bases from J, leaving 16 bases between. CDR3 region: CASSLAGGRPSEKLFF. CDR3 bases: TGCGCCAGCAGCTTGGCGGGGGGGCGCCCAAGTGAAAAACTGTTTTTT.

This sequence joins TRBV20-1 and TRBJ1-5, with 8 bases identical to TRBD1. The CDR3 loop spans 14 amino acids. Trimming took 5 bases from V and 3 from J; bases not matched to a gene: 6. CDR1 and CDR2 (germline): DFQATT, SNEGSKA (reference sequence). The CDR3 loop reads CSARTGRSNQPQHF. CDR3 nucleotide sequence: TGCAGTGCTCGGACAGGGCGTTCCAATCAGCCCCAGCATTTT.

A note on this clonotype: Possible read error: a much larger clone is one base away. The chain recombines TRBV7-2 with TRBJ2-3, with 10 bases that match TRBD2. Germline V gives CDR1 SGHTA, CDR2 FQGNSA. This CDR3 has 17 residues. The CDR3 here is CVSSSPLSGGSTDTQYF. The CDR3 region has the DNA TGTGTCAGCAGCTCGCCTCTTAGCGGGGGGAGCACAGATACGCAGTATTTT.

The chain combines TRBV7-8 with TRBJ2-1, with 10 bases identical to TRBD2. From germline, CDR1 is SGHVS and CDR2 FQNEAQ. The CDR3 runs to 16 residues. V was pared by 5 bases and J by 3 bases, with 7 bases of the junction left unmatched. The CDR3 sequence: CASSVKAGGVYNEQFF. The CDR3 DNA follows: TGTGCCAGCAGCGTAAAAGCGGGAGGGGTCTACAATGAGCAGTTCTTC.

Points on this clonotype: This may be a read error, as it is one base from a much larger clone. The V and J genes are TRBV29-1 and TRBJ2-3; tentative D call: TRBD1 (6 bases). This CDR3 spans 14 amino acids. The V gene lost 7 bases and the J gene lost 10 bases, with 24 bases spanning the gap. Germline CDR1 is SQVTM and CDR2 is ANQGSEA. The CDR3 protein is CSALRDMLLDAQYF. DNA for the CDR3: TGCAGCGCACTCCGGGACATGCTTCTTGATGCGCAGTATTTT.

This clonotype has at least ten counts. Germline and junction disagree at one end, which may indicate a read error. The chain uses TRBV7-7 and TRBJ2-5, with TRBD2 as a possible D gene (5 bases). The CDR3 extends over 16 amino acids. Germline-derived CDR1 and CDR2 are SSHAT and FNYEAQ (reference sequence). The DNA of the CDR3 is TGTGCTAGCAGCGTACGGCCGGACTTTCCAAAAGAGACCCAGTACTTC. Amino acid sequence: CASSVRPDFPKETQYF.

As to this clonotype: A much larger clone is a single base away; this may be a read error. The chain employs TRBV7-9 and TRBJ2-4, with D unclear. The DNA end is a closer match to TRBJ2-7, so the J assignment may be wrong. The germline V gene encodes CDR1 SEHNR and CDR2 FQNEAQ (reference sequence). The CDR3 extends over 11 amino acids. As DNA, the CDR3 is TGTGCCAGCAGCACCCACTACGAGCAGTACTTC. It is translated as CASSTHYEQYF.

The sample holds many counts of this clonotype. The chain combines TRBV20-1 with TRBJ2-7; D ambiguous. Trimming removed 3 bases at V and 0 bases at J, with 12 bases between. The CDR3 is 14 residues long. Looked up from germline, CDR1 is DFQATT and CDR2 is SNEGSKA (reference sequence). CDR3 in DNA: TGCAGTGCTAGTGGGTCCCCTAACTCCTACGAGCAGTACTTC. Translation: CSASGSPNSYEQYF.

This clonotype showed up many times. The chain uses TRBV6-2 or TRBV6-3 and TRBJ2-1, with TRBD1 matching over 8 bases. CDR1 and CDR2 from the germline V gene are MNHEY and SVGEGT. This CDR3 is 14 amino acids long. V lost 6 bases and J lost 6; bases outside the gene matches: 7. The chain's CDR3 is CASRRTGSGNEQFF. The CDR3 DNA reads TGTGCCAGCAGGAGGACAGGGTCGGGCAATGAGCAGTTCTTC.

There are a few counts of this clonotype. The rearrangement joins TRBV7-2 to TRBJ2-3; TRBD2 aligns across 8 bases. V was pared by 1 base and J by 4 bases, with 7 bases of the junction left unmatched. Germline CDR1 reads SGHTA; CDR2 reads FQGNSA. The CDR3 is 16 amino acids. For the CDR3, the DNA is TGTGCCAGCAGCTTAGATCCAGCGGGAGCCCCAGATACGCAGTATTTT. Translating gives CASSLDPAGAPDTQYF.

Only a few counts were recorded for this clonotype. Given a much more abundant clone one base away, this may be a read error. Written as DNA, the CDR3 is TGTGCCAGCAGCTTAGAACTAGCGGGGTTCTACAATGAGCAGTACTTC. It codes for CASSLELAGFYNEQYF. The rearrangement joins TRBV7-8 to TRBJ2-5, with 10 bases fitting TRBD2. The CDR3 covers 16 residues. CDR1 and CDR2 (germline): SGHVS, FQNEAQ. V lost 1 base, J lost 11 bases, and 13 bases stayed unmatched. Full variable domain (remainder filled in from reference TRBV7-8 and TRBJ2-5): GAGVSQSPRYKVAKRGQDVALRCDPISGHVSLFWYQQALGQGPEFLTYFQNEAQLDKSGLPSDRFFAERPEGSVSTLKIQRTQQEDSAVYLCASSLELAGFYNEQYFGPGTRLLVL.

This CDR3 is CASSRTGTADTQYF. DNA of the CDR3: TGTGCCAGCAGTCGGACAGGGACCGCAGATACGCAGTATTTT. The chain is built from TRBV6-1 and TRBJ2-3, with 8 bases fitting TRBD1. Germline lookup yields CDR1 MNHNS and CDR2 SASEGT. Germline trimming cut 5 bases from V and 4 bases from J; bases unmatched to any gene: 5. The CDR3 runs 14 residues.

This clonotype was recorded a few times. The gene calls are TRBV3-1 and TRBJ2-5; maybe TRBD1 (6 bases). The CDR3 consists of 13 residues. Germline V CDR1 and CDR2: LGHDT, YNNKEL (reference sequence). V shed 4 bases and J shed 5 bases, with 11 bases lying between them. CDR3 DNA sequence: TGTGCCAGCAGCCTGGGACACTTGGAGACCCAGTACTTC. The encoded protein is CASSLGHLETQYF.

This clonotype was counted between two and nine times. This chain links TRBV6-4 with TRBJ1-5; D is possibly TRBD1 (5 bases). V was cut by 4 bases and J by 6 bases, with 13 bases left in between. The CDR3 is made up of 14 amino acids. The germline gives CDR1 MRHNA, CDR2 SNTAGT. The CDR3 nucleotides read TGTGCCAGCAGTGCCGAGGAGGGGACTCAGCCCCAGCATTTT. The encoded protein is CASSAEEGTQPQHF.

This clonotype has at least ten counts. V and J are TRBV7-9 and TRBJ2-5; no firm D call. The length of the CDR3 is 14 residues. The V gene lost 4 bases and the J gene lost 1 base, with 10 bases spanning the gap. Germline values: CDR1 SEHNR, CDR2 FQNEAQ (reference sequence). The CDR3 DNA reads TGTGCCAGCAGCTCCCTTGGCGCCCAAGAGACCCAGTACTTC. Amino acids: CASSSLGAQETQYF.

This clonotype appeared many times. V usage is TRBV5-1 and J usage is TRBJ2-1, with D uncertain. V lost 2 bases and J lost 9, with 15 bases in between. Germline V gene sequence: CDR1 SGHRS, CDR2 YFSETQ. This CDR3 has 14 amino acids. CDR3 sequence reads: CASSFGAVSREQFF. The CDR3 bases are TGCGCCAGCAGCTTCGGAGCCGTTTCACGTGAGCAGTTCTTC.

The chain joins TRBV7-8 to TRBJ2-1; 8 bases agree with TRBD1. The CDR3 totals 16 residues. The V gene's germline CDR1 is SGHVS and CDR2 FQNEAQ. The trim removed 3 bases at V and 5 bases at J, leaving 9 bases unmatched. The CDR3 nucleotides read TGTGCCAGCAGCTTGGACAGGGATCCGACGAACAATGAGCAGTTCTTC. This gives the protein CASSLDRDPTNNEQFF.

V gene TRBV7-9 combines with J gene TRBJ2-3, with unresolved D. Germline CDR1 reads SEHNR; CDR2 reads FQNEAQ (reference sequence). The ends were cut back, 1 base at V and 5 bases at J, with 7 bases in the middle. The CDR3 is made up of 13 amino acids. DNA of the CDR3: TGTGCCAGCAGCTTAGTAGAGATAGATACGCAGTATTTT. Amino acid sequence: CASSLVEIDTQYF. The complete variable domain, with remaining parts taken from reference TRBV7-9 and TRBJ2-3, reads DTGVSQNPRHKITKRGQNVTFRCDPISEHNRLYWYRQTLGQGPEFLTYFQNEAQLEKSRLLSDRFSAERPKGSFSTLEIQRTEQGDSAMYLCASSLVEIDTQYFGPGTRLTVL.

This clonotype was detected many times. The chain recombines TRBV11-2 with TRBJ2-7; D tentatively reads TRBD1 or TRBD2 (6 bases each). CDR1 and CDR2 from the germline V gene are SGHAT and FQNNGV. V lost 4 bases, J lost 3 bases, and 16 bases lay in between. CDR3 length: 15 amino acids. CDR3 DNA: TGTGCCAGCAGCTCCGGGGGCGGTTACGACTACGAGCAGTACTTC. Protein: CASSSGGGYDYEQYF.

This clonotype was counted many times. The V and J genes are TRBV28 and TRBJ2-1, with 9 bases identical to TRBD1. CDR3 length: 13 amino acids. Losses at the gene ends were 7 bases for V and 7 bases for J; bases not matched to a gene: 5. Germline loops: CDR1 MDHEN, CDR2 SYDVKM. CDR3 in amino acids: CASILTGGNEQFF. CDR3 DNA: TGTGCCAGCATTTTGACAGGGGGGAATGAGCAGTTCTTC.

This clonotype occurred a few times. This sequence joins TRBV20-1 and TRBJ1-3; no definite D call. The CDR3 spans 15 residues. V gave up 4 bases and J gave up 0 bases, with 13 bases separating them. Germline V CDR1 and CDR2: DFQATT, SNEGSKA (reference sequence). CDR3: CSAKRAGSSGNTIYF. Here the CDR3 DNA reads TGCAGTGCTAAAAGGGCGGGGAGCTCTGGAAACACCATATATTTT.

The chain couples TRBV3-1 to TRBJ1-5; D gene ambiguous. This CDR3 is 15 amino acids long. CDR1 is LGHDT and CDR2 is YNNKEL in the germline V gene (reference sequence). V dropped 0 bases and J dropped 3 bases, with 9 bases sitting between them. The CDR3, as DNA: TGTGCCAGCAGCCAAGACGGAAGTTTCAATCAGCCCCAGCATTTT. It yields the protein CASSQDGSFNQPQHF.

The V call is TRBV19, the J call TRBJ2-3, with a weak D call TRBD2 (6 bases). The V and J ends lost 6 bases and 2 bases respectively, with 12 bases between them. Per the germline V gene, CDR1 is LNHDA and CDR2 is SQIVND (reference sequence). The CDR3 is made up of 14 amino acids. CDR3 nucleotide sequence: TGTGCCAGTAGCTCCGGGAGTCCCACAGATACGCAGTATTTT. Translated: CASSSGSPTDTQYF. Full variable domain (outside the CDR3, taken from reference TRBV19 and TRBJ2-3): DGGITQSPKYLFRKEGQNVTLSCEQNLNHDAMYWYRQDPGQGLRLIYYSQIVNDFQKGDIAEGYSVSREKKESFPLTVTSAQKNPTAFYLCASSSGSPTDTQYFGPGTRLTVL.

This clonotype was seen ten or more times. This rearrangement joins TRBV7-2 to TRBJ2-3; D ambiguous. Germline V lookup: CDR1 SGHTA, CDR2 FQGNSA. CDR3 size: 15 residues. The V end lost 1 base, the J end lost 6 bases, and 14 bases lay between the germline ends. The CDR3: CASSLVGVSADTQYF. The CDR3 coding sequence is TGTGCCAGCAGCTTAGTTGGGGTCAGTGCGGATACGCAGTATTTT.

This clonotype came up many times. This chain connects TRBV4-3 to TRBJ2-3, with TRBD1 as a possible D gene (6 bases). Per germline, CDR1 LGHNA and CDR2 YSLEER. There are 16 residues in the CDR3. V was shortened by 0 bases and J by 4 bases, with 14 bases between the two germline ends. CDR3 loop: CASSQDATGLADTQYF. As DNA, the CDR3 is TGCGCCAGCAGCCAAGACGCAACAGGGTTGGCAGATACGCAGTATTTT.

This clonotype occurred many times. This may arise from a read error, as a much more abundant clone is one base away. This chain connects TRBV20-1 to TRBJ1-4; 11 nucleotides agree with TRBD1. Germline CDR1 is DFQATT and CDR2 is SNEGSKA (reference sequence). The CDR3 runs to 13 residues. The CDR3 region has the DNA TGCAGTGCGAAGGACAGGGGGCGGGAAAAACGGTTTTTT. Translated: CSAKDRGREKRFF.